This T cell receptor (beta chain) was observed in a study of sequential checkpoint blockade in melanoma. Study-wide context: First-line arms were nivolumab then ipilimumab, or the reverse, randomized 1:1. TCRβ was sequenced from DNA of about a hundred pretreatment tumors. Matched biopsies came pretreatment and at week 13 for twenty-two patients.

This clone was seen a handful of times. The treatment is: randomized to nivolumab then ipilimumab (arm A) or the reverse (arm B). DNA-damaging chemotherapy had not been given to any patient beforehand. The repertoire was sequenced with immunoSEQ multiplex PCR; TCRdb's copy has only in-frame clones and lacks some. The sample records around 10,000 clones, about 25% being singletons. Trimming shortened V by 7 bases and J by 0 bases, and 12 bases separated the two germline ends. The CDR3 runs to 14 residues. The germline V gene has CDR1 MNHGY and CDR2 SAAAGT. The TCR was taken from a human donor with melanoma. The specimen comprised tumor tissue (inferred from file names), sampled from a patient given nivolumab and ipilimumab in sequence. The chain employs TRBV6-8 and TRBJ1-1, with a weak D call TRBD1 (5 bases). The CDR3 sequence is CASKETAMNTEAFF. CDR3 nucleotide sequence: TGTGCCAGCAAGGAGACAGCCATGAACACTGAAGCTTTCTTT.